This TCR beta chain derives from a study of blood T cell repertoires in COVID-19. Across the study: The United States, Italy and Spain supplied acute and convalescent COVID-19 samples.

Looked up from germline, CDR1 is SQVTM and CDR2 is ANQGSEA. The CDR3 runs to 14 residues. Trimming shortened V by 3 bases and J by 6 bases, and 15 bases separated the two germline ends. Per the original methods: Reference gene primer amplification gave nucleated cell count estimates. This table comes from immunoSEQ multiplex PCR, and its TCRdb copy is limited to in-frame clones, with some not included. From that table come the V and J calls and clone size; the DNA was used to work out D and trimming. Here the sample spans 85,000 to 100,000 clones, around 86% being singletons. The chain joins TRBV29-1 to TRBJ1-5; no reliable D call. The source of this sequence is a man aged 50-60 years with active or convalescent COVID-19. Sequencing used peripheral blood. The CDR3 nucleotides are TGCAGCGTTGATTACGGAGGGTCGGGTCAGCCCCAGCATTTT. Translating it yields CSVDYGGSGQPQHF.